One sample yielded the 15 T cell receptor beta chains listed below, sequenced in a study of blood T cell repertoires in COVID-19. Profiled with immunoSEQ multiplex PCR; TCRdb holds only in-frame clones, not every one. The profile covers approximately 280,000 clones, with about 88% appearing a single time and approximately 13% taken by the ten largest. Sequencing used peripheral blood. The receptors stem from a woman aged 60-75 years with acute or convalescent COVID-19.

This clone was observed once. The chain combines TRBV14 with TRBJ1-3; D uncertain. CDR3 size: 15 residues. V shed 1 base and J shed 8 bases, with 15 bases lying between them. CDR1 and CDR2 from the germline V gene are SGHDN and FVKESK. CDR3 DNA: TGTGCCAGCAGCCAAGTGAACCACCCGGTGGACACCATATATTTT. This codes for CASSQVNHPVDTIYF.

The chain uses TRBV27 and TRBJ1-6; 8 bases align to TRBD1. V lost 7 bases and J lost 0; bases outside the gene matches: 5. Germline V CDR1 and CDR2: MNHEY, SMNVEV (reference sequence). The CDR3 consists of 16 residues. The CDR3 nucleotides read TGTGCCAGCACTCGACAGGGGAGCTCCTATAATTCACCCCTCCACTTT. As protein: CASTRQGSSYNSPLHF.

About this clone: The sample carries other DNA sequences with the same CDR3. The gene calls are TRBV7-3 and TRBJ2-7; 8 nucleotides align to TRBD1. The CDR3 covers 14 residues. Looked up from germline, CDR1 is SGHTA and CDR2 is FQGTGA. J lost 2 bases, V lost 4 bases, and 4 bases had no gene match. DNA for the CDR3: TGTGCCAGCAGCTCCGGGACAGGAGCCTACGAGCAGTACTTC. Protein sequence: CASSSGTGAYEQYF.

The chain carries TRBV21-1 and TRBJ1-2; the table's D gene call, TRBD1, was not cross checked with the DNA. TRBV21-1 constitutes a pseudogene. This CDR3 has 17 residues. CDR3 in DNA: TGTGCCAGCAGCGGCCGGGACAGGGACCGGATGGGATATGGCTACACCTTC. It yields the protein CASSGRDRDRMGYGYTF.

The chain carries TRBV28 and TRBJ2-1, with D hard to call. Germline lookup yields CDR1 MDHEN and CDR2 SYDVKM. The V and J ends lost 4 bases and 5 bases respectively, with 12 bases between them. This CDR3 spans 14 amino acids. CDR3 in amino acids: CASSSRRRNNEQFF. The CDR3 DNA reads as TGTGCCAGCAGTTCAAGGAGAAGAAACAATGAGCAGTTCTTC.

The chain is built from TRBV9 and TRBJ2-5, with 12 bases fitting TRBD2. This CDR3 contains 18 residues. Germline CDR1 and CDR2: SGDLS and YYNGEE. V was pared by 3 bases and J by 4 bases, with 13 bases of the junction left unmatched. The CDR3 nucleotides are TGTGCCAGCAGCGCATCGGGGTCTAGCGGGGGGGCCGGAGAGACCCAGTACTTC. This gives the protein CASSASGSSGGAGETQYF.

The V gene is TRBV28, the J gene TRBJ1-6, with TRBD1 as a possible D gene (6 bases). Germline assignment: CDR1 MDHEN and CDR2 SYDVKM. Trimming cost V 3 bases and J 6 bases, with 15 bases left between them. The CDR3 loop spans 16 amino acids. DNA of the CDR3: TGTGCCAGCAGTTTTTATCAGGGGCAAACTAATTCACCCCTCCACTTT. Its protein product is CASSFYQGQTNSPLHF.

V usage is TRBV3-1 (or the pseudogene TRBV3-2) and J usage is TRBJ1-3, with D possibly being TRBD1 (5 bases). This CDR3 comprises 13 residues. CDR1 is LGHDT, CDR2 YNNKEL, per germline (reference sequence). Deletions cut 8 bases from V and 2 bases from J, with 10 bases between. The DNA of the CDR3 is TGTGCCAGCCGGGGAGGGGCTGGAAACACCATATATTTT. Its translation: CASRGGAGNTIYF.

The chain is built from TRBV29-1 and TRBJ2-3; 7 nucleotides agree with TRBD2. Trimming took 2 bases from V and 5 from J; bases not matched to a gene: 7. This CDR3 is built from 14 residues. Germline CDR1 SQVTM, CDR2 ANQGSEA. CDR3 region: CSVEFPSGIDTQYF. DNA of the CDR3: TGCAGCGTTGAATTCCCTAGCGGAATAGATACGCAGTATTTT.

The rearrangement joins TRBV9 to TRBJ1-3; a possible D gene is TRBD1 (5 bases). With 0 bases removed from V and 3 bases from J, the gap between germline ends came to 13 bases. The CDR3 covers 16 residues. The germline gives CDR1 SGDLS, CDR2 YYNGEE. The CDR3 bases are TGTGCCAGCAGCGTAGATTCTGGGGCAAGTGGAAACACCATATATTTT. This gives the protein CASSVDSGASGNTIYF.

V and J are TRBV28 and TRBJ2-2, with D perhaps matching TRBD2 (6 bases). The germline CDR1 and CDR2 sequences are MDHEN and SYDVKM. The CDR3 covers 18 residues. With 5 bases removed from V and 4 bases from J, the gap between germline ends came to 23 bases. The CDR3 reads CASSTGDLRKFRTGELFF. CDR3 sequence (DNA): TGTGCCAGCAGTACCGGGGACTTAAGAAAGTTCCGCACCGGGGAGCTGTTTTTT.

The V and J genes are TRBV7-2 and TRBJ2-2; 11 bases fit TRBD2. Germline V gene data show CDR1 as SGHTA and CDR2 as FQGNSA. V shed 4 bases, J shed 5 bases, and the junction held 9 bases outside the gene matches. The CDR3 is 17 residues long. CDR3 bases: TGTGCCAGCAGCTCTCTTAGCGGGAGGGCCGGAACCGGGGAGCTGTTTTTT. Residues: CASSSLSGRAGTGELFF.

J is TRBJ2-5 and V is TRBV11-3; 7 bases line up with TRBD2. This CDR3 is built from 17 residues. V shed 5 bases, J shed 5 bases, and the junction held 17 bases outside the gene matches. Germline V gene data show CDR1 as SGHNT and CDR2 as YENEEA. CDR3: CASSQNRAGTPGETQYF. The CDR3 DNA sequence: TGTGCCAGCAGCCAAAACCGAGCGGGGACCCCCGGGGAGACCCAGTACTTC.

Here the CDR3 reads CASSSMPGLNTEAFF. The CDR3 DNA sequence: TGTGCCAGCAGCTCAATGCCAGGCCTGAACACTGAAGCTTTCTTT. The rearrangement links TRBV4-2 to TRBJ1-1; D uncertain. In germline, CDR1 is LGHNA, CDR2 YNFKEQ. Trimming stripped 5 bases from V and 0 bases from J, with 13 bases between. This CDR3 is 15 amino acids long.

V and J are TRBV3-1 (or the pseudogene TRBV3-2) and TRBJ1-1; D is uncertain. Per the germline V gene, CDR1 is LGHDT and CDR2 is YNNKEL (reference sequence). V lost 3 bases and J lost 4, with 9 bases in between. CDR3 length equals 13 residues. The CDR3 DNA reads as TGTGCCAGCAGCCATCAGGCGAGCACTGAAGCTTTCTTT. It yields the protein CASSHQASTEAFF.